Presented here are 2 T cell receptor beta chains from one specimen sequenced in a study of blood T cell repertoires in COVID-19. TCRdb's table, derived via immunoSEQ multiplex PCR, lists solely in-frame clones and lacks some. The sample lists fewer than 250,000 clones, roughly four fifths seen once, with approximately 4.5% in the top ten. Sample: peripheral blood. These receptors were obtained from a woman aged 70-85 years with acute or convalescent COVID-19.

The DNA for the CDR3 is TGCAGTGCGACACCTGGAAACACCATATATTTT. Amino acids: CSATPGNTIYF. V gene TRBV20-1 combines with J gene TRBJ1-3; no reliable D call. This CDR3 spans 11 amino acids. Looked up from germline, CDR1 is DFQATT and CDR2 is SNEGSKA (reference sequence). Trimming left V 6 bases short and J 2 bases short, with 5 bases between.

The chain joins TRBV27 to TRBJ1-6; TRBD1 matches at 7 bases. Germline loops: CDR1 MNHEY, CDR2 SMNVEV (reference sequence). With 8 bases clipped from V and 4 bases from J, the junction kept 5 bases outside the gene matches. The CDR3 extends over 14 amino acids. CDR3 sequence (DNA): TGTGCCAGCGGTGAACAGGGGTATAATTCACCCCTCCACTTT. The encoded protein is CASGEQGYNSPLHF.